The 5 T cell receptor beta chains below come from one sample, sequenced in a study of blood T cell repertoires in COVID-19. Produced via immunoSEQ multiplex PCR; TCRdb's table is partial and in-frame only. Of 350,000 or so clones listed, over 75% are singletons. The material sequenced was peripheral blood. The receptors originated from a woman aged 25-40 years with COVID-19, enrolled during active disease.

This chain links TRBV28 with TRBJ2-1; D not resolved. The ends were cut back, 10 bases at V and 12 bases at J, with 22 bases in the middle. This CDR3 has 13 amino acids. Germline loops: CDR1 MDHEN, CDR2 SYDVKM. CDR3 sequence: CATLWSGIEGQFF. The CDR3 DNA reads as TGTGCCACCCTGTGGTCGGGTATCGAAGGGCAGTTCTTC.

The J gene is TRBJ2-7, the V gene TRBV2; 7 bases agree with TRBD2. From germline, CDR1 is SNHLY and CDR2 FYNNEI. This CDR3 spans 18 amino acids. Unmatched junction bases numbered 16, after V lost 2 bases and J lost 3 bases. In DNA, the CDR3 is TGTGCCAGCAGTGAATGGAGGGGAGCGGGAAACGGGTTCTACGAGCAGTACTTC. Protein sequence: CASSEWRGAGNGFYEQYF.

The chain couples TRBV14 to TRBJ1-1; TRBD1 aligns across 10 bases. Looked up from germline, CDR1 is SGHDN and CDR2 is FVKESK. V was clipped by 0 bases and J by 6 bases; unmatched bases: 4. CDR3 size: 15 residues. CDR3 bases: TGTGCCAGCAGCCAAGAGGGACAGGGGTTTCCTGAAGCTTTCTTT. This codes for CASSQEGQGFPEAFF.

V gene TRBV25-1 combines with J gene TRBJ1-3; possibly TRBD1 for D (6 bases). Germline loops: CDR1 MGHDK, CDR2 SYGVNS. The CDR3 consists of 18 residues. Trimming stripped 1 base from V and 2 bases from J, with 18 bases between. This CDR3 is CASSEFTSPGTTGNTIYF. The DNA for the CDR3 is TGTGCCAGCAGTGAATTCACCTCACCAGGGACAACTGGAAACACCATATATTTT.

The gene calls are TRBV28 and TRBJ2-3, with 9 nucleotides matching TRBD2. V lost 4 bases to trimming and J lost 0 bases; unmatched junction nucleotides: 14. This CDR3 is 19 amino acids long. Germline assignment: CDR1 MDHEN and CDR2 SYDVKM. The CDR3 DNA follows: TGTGCCAGCAGTTCACCATTCCCGGGACTAGCATCTAGCACAGATACGCAGTATTTT. Its protein product is CASSSPFPGLASSTDTQYF.